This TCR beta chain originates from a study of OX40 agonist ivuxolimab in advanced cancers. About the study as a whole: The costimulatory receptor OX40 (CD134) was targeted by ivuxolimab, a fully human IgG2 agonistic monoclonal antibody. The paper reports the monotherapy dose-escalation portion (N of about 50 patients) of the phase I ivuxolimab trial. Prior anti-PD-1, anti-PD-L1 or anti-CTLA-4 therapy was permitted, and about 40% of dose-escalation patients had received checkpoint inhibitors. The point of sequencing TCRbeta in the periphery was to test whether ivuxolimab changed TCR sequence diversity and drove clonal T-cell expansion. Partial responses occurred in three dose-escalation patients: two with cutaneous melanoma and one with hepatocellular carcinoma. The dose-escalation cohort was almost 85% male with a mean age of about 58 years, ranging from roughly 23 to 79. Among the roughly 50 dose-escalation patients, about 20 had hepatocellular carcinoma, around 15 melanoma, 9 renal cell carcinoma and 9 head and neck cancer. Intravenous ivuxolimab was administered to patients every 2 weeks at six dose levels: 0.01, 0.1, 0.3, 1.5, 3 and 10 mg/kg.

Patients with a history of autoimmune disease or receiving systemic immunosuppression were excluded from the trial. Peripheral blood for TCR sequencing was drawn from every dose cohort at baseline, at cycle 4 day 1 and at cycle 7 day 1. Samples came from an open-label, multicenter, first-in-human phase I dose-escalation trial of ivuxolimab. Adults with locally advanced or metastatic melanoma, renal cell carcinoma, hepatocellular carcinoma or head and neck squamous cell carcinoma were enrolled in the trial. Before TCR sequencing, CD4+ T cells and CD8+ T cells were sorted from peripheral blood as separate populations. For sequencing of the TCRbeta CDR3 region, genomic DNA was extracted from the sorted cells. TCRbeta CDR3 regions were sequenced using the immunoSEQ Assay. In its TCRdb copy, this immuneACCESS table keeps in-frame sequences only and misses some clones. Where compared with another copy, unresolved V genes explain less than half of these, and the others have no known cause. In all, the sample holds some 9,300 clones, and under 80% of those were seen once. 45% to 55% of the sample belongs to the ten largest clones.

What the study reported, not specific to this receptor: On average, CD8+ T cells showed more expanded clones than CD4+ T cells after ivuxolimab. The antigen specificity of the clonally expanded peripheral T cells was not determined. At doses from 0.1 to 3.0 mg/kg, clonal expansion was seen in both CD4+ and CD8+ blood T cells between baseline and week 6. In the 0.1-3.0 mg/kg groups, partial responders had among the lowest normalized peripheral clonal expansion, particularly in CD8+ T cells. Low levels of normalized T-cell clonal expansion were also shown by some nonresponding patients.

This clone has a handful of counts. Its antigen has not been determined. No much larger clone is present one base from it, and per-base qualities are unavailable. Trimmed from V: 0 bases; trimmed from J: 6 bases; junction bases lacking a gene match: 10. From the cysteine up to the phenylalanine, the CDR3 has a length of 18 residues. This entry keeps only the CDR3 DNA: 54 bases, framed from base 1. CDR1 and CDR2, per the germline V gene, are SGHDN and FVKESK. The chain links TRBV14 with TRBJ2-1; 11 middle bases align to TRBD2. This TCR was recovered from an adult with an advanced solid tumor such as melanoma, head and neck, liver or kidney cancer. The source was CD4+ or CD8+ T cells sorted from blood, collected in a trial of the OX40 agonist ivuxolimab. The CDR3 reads CASSQEPVAGGPFNEQFF. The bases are TGTGCCAGCAGCCAAGAGCCGGTAGCGGGAGGGCCTTTCAATGAGCAGTTCTTC.